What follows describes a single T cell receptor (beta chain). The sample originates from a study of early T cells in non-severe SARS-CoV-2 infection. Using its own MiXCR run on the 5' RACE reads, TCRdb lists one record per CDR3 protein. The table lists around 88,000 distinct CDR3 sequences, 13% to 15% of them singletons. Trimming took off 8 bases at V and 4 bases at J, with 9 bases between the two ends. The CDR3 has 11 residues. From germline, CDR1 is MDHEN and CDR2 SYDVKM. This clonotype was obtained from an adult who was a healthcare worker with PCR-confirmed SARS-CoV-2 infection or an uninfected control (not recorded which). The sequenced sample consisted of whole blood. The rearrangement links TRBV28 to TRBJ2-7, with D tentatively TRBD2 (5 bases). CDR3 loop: CASQDSYEQYF. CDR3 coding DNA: TGTGCCAGCCAGGACTCATACGAGCAGTACTTC.